These T cell receptor beta chains were read from a single sample in a study of GPR56 and killer-like receptors on CD4 memory cells. TCRdb reanalyzed the reads and collapses them to one entry per CDR3 protein, without DNA. The specimen's table records about 2,900 distinct CDR3 sequences. Sequenced: memory CD4+ T cells from blood. The receptors originated from a human donor in good health. CDR3s include the opening cysteine and the closing phenylalanine or tryptophan. Each record gives: V gene, J gene, clone size, CDR3 protein. A clone size is listed for some rows: how often the clone was seen (once, few, many), or a class if it is expanded.

V: TRBV5-4; J: TRBJ1-1; size: medium-sized; CDR3: CASRTQTGDTEAFF
V: TRBV12-3/TRBV12-4; J: TRBJ2-7; size: .; CDR3: CASSRSPGTGIYEQYF
V: TRBV20-1; J: TRBJ2-1; size: .; CDR3: CSAPGRGQIKNEQFF
V: TRBV18; J: TRBJ1-5; size: medium-sized; CDR3: CASSPPDSWGSQPQHF
V: TRBV19; J: TRBJ2-2; size: medium-sized; CDR3: CASSLTRDRNTGELFF
V: TRBV7-9; J: TRBJ1-1; size: medium-sized; CDR3: CASSTDRLEAFF
V: TRBV27; J: TRBJ2-1; size: large; CDR3: CASSRGADSNEQFF
V: TRBV10-3; J: TRBJ2-5; size: medium-sized; CDR3: CAIRAGAGNYDQETQYF
V: TRBV6-6; J: TRBJ2-2; size: medium-sized; CDR3: CASTPGTSGGGQGGELFF
V: TRBV30; J: TRBJ2-5; size: medium-sized; CDR3: CAWSVGIAGGGETQYF
V: TRBV9; J: TRBJ2-1; size: medium-sized; CDR3: CASSAGLAGQFF
V: TRBV7-2; J: TRBJ2-5; size: medium-sized; CDR3: CASSTNRVQETQYF
V: TRBV24-1; J: TRBJ1-2; size: .; CDR3: CATRRQGAYYGYTF
V: TRBV10-2; J: TRBJ1-2; size: .; CDR3: CASSPKQGIRVYGYTF
V: TRBV7-2; J: TRBJ2-1; size: medium-sized; CDR3: CASSLVGGPDNEQFF
V: TRBV7-3; J: TRBJ2-3; size: medium-sized; CDR3: CASSPPTSGASTDTQYF
V: TRBV7-2; J: TRBJ2-2; size: medium-sized; CDR3: CASRLPGQGAIGELFF
V: TRBV7-2; J: TRBJ2-5; size: medium-sized; CDR3: CASSRDLSYVETQYF
V: TRBV6-2/TRBV6-3; J: TRBJ2-3; size: large; CDR3: CATFEMGGTVLRQYF
V: TRBV12-3/TRBV12-4; J: TRBJ1-2; size: .; CDR3: CASSEGDLYGYTF
V: TRBV5-1; J: TRBJ2-1; size: .; CDR3: CASSLAVEWRISSYNEQFF
V: TRBV3-1; J: TRBJ2-5; size: .; CDR3: CASSRRGEETQYF
V: TRBV7-2; J: TRBJ2-5; size: medium-sized; CDR3: CASSLVGGFWETQYF
V: TRBV6-2/TRBV6-3; J: TRBJ2-3; size: large; CDR3: CAGSRGADTQYF
V: TRBV4-1; J: TRBJ2-1; size: .; CDR3: CASSQGGGRKIYNEQFF
V: TRBV7-9; J: TRBJ2-1; size: medium-sized; CDR3: CASSSTSGGALFYNEQFF
V: TRBV9; J: TRBJ2-2; size: .; CDR3: CASSVVSVLGTGELFF
V: TRBV2; J: TRBJ2-7; size: .; CDR3: CASSPSVSGFEQYF
V: TRBV6-1; J: TRBJ2-2; size: medium-sized; CDR3: CASSSRGPGELFF
V: TRBV19; J: TRBJ1-2; size: large; CDR3: CASSMGPSGYTF
V: TRBV20-1; J: TRBJ1-2; size: .; CDR3: CSAGEGGYGYTF
V: TRBV20-1; J: TRBJ2-7; size: .; CDR3: CSAATSGAYEQYF
V: TRBV29-1; J: TRBJ1-1; size: medium-sized; CDR3: CSVADGTEAFF
V: TRBV19; J: TRBJ2-4; size: .; CDR3: CASSMTGDVKNIQYF
V: TRBV20-1; J: TRBJ2-3; size: .; CDR3: CSARDRAASGGTDTQYF
V: TRBV11-3; J: TRBJ2-3; size: medium-sized; CDR3: CASSMRATDTQYF
V: TRBV10-3; J: TRBJ1-4; size: medium-sized; CDR3: CAISQTDVSTTNEKLFF
V: TRBV19; J: TRBJ1-3; size: medium-sized; CDR3: CASSADRDGNTIYF
V: TRBV29-1; J: TRBJ1-2; size: medium-sized; CDR3: CSVEEEEGLYGYTF
V: TRBV28; J: TRBJ1-2; size: medium-sized; CDR3: CASSGDRPYGYTF
V: TRBV30; J: TRBJ1-2; size: .; CDR3: CAWSSETWGYTF
V: TRBV20-1; J: TRBJ2-3; size: .; CDR3: CSARDLAGQGAKDTQYF
V: TRBV19; J: TRBJ2-7; size: .; CDR3: CASSVWASSYEQYF
V: TRBV30; J: TRBJ2-7; size: medium-sized; CDR3: CAWSVHGTGNSYEQYF
V: TRBV13; J: TRBJ1-2; size: .; CDR3: CASSRSSGTGTTYGYTF
V: TRBV12-3/TRBV12-4; J: TRBJ2-1; size: .; CDR3: CASSLASGNNEQFF
V: TRBV9; J: TRBJ2-7; size: .; CDR3: CASSVGTSGSYEQYF
V: TRBV2; J: TRBJ2-1; size: .; CDR3: CASSGAGTGISFF
V: TRBV13; J: TRBJ2-1; size: medium-sized; CDR3: CASSQGLGRSEQFF
V: TRBV19; J: TRBJ2-1; size: medium-sized; CDR3: CASSIGGGTGKYNEQFF
V: TRBV5-5; J: TRBJ2-1; size: medium-sized; CDR3: CASSLGPGTYNEQFF
V: TRBV27; J: TRBJ2-1; size: medium-sized; CDR3: CASSRLGAGQGGNNEQFF
V: TRBV5-1; J: TRBJ2-2; size: .; CDR3: CASSSTTGELFF
V: TRBV18; J: TRBJ1-2; size: medium-sized; CDR3: CASSPTGADYGYTF
V: TRBV2; J: TRBJ1-2; size: .; CDR3: CASSESPRDRERYTF
V: TRBV9; J: TRBJ2-3; size: .; CDR3: CASSVRPGGQGFTDTQYF
V: TRBV7-3; J: TRBJ2-5; size: medium-sized; CDR3: CASSSVGLAGVSGETQYF
V: TRBV19; J: TRBJ2-7; size: medium-sized; CDR3: CASSIAPGSYEQYF